One and the same sample provided the 29 T cell receptor beta chains below, sequenced in a study of T cells in Graves' hyperthyroidism and ophthalmopathy. Amplification of TCR beta CDR3 regions used RNA as the template. HTBI primers drove first-round RT-PCR of the TCR CDR3. One entry per CDR3 protein results from TCRdb running MiXCR on the multiplex PCR reads. The sample consists of around 690,000 distinct CDR3 sequences, around 21% of them appearing once. The sample was blood. The receptors originated from a man in his thirties or forties with Graves' ophthalmopathy.

V gene TRBV5-6 combines with J gene TRBJ2-1; 14 bases fit TRBD2. The CDR3 is made up of 16 amino acids. V shed 3 bases, J shed 10 bases, and the junction held 9 bases outside the gene matches. Germline lookup yields CDR1 SGHDT and CDR2 YYEEEE. This CDR3 is CASSSGLAGGLGEQFF. The CDR3 DNA reads TGTGCCAGCAGCTCTGGACTAGCGGGAGGCCTTGGGGAGCAGTTCTTC. The entire variable domain, with the rest obtained from reference TRBV5-6 and TRBJ2-1, is as follows: DAGVTQSPTHLIKTRGQQVTLRCSPKSGHDTVSWYQQALGQGPQFIFQYYEEEERQRGNFPDRFSGHQFPNYSSELNVNALLLGDSALYLCASSSGLAGGLGEQFFGPGTRLTVL.

On this clonotype itself: Germline is not matched at one junction end, which may reflect a read error. The V gene is TRBV7-7, the J gene TRBJ2-1; D not resolved. This CDR3 is 13 amino acids long. From germline, CDR1 is SSHAT and CDR2 FNYEAQ (reference sequence). Here the CDR3 DNA reads TGTGCTAGCAGCTTATCACCAGACGGTGAGCAGTTCTTC. It specifies CASSLSPDGEQFF.

There are many counts of this clonotype. The chain links TRBV28 to TRBJ1-1; no firm D call. The V end lost 4 bases, the J end lost 0 bases, and 6 bases lay between the germline ends. The CDR3 spans 13 residues. In germline, CDR1 is MDHEN, CDR2 SYDVKM. DNA for the CDR3: TGTGCCAGCAGTTCATACCTGAACACTGAAGCTTTCTTT. This sequence encodes CASSSYLNTEAFF.

The V and J genes are TRBV19 and TRBJ1-5; D remains unclear. Trimming stripped 3 bases from V and 0 bases from J, with 9 bases between. The CDR3 has 15 residues. Germline CDR1 reads LNHDA; CDR2 reads SQIVND (reference sequence). This chain's CDR3 is CASSMGFYSNQPQHF. The CDR3 nucleotides read TGTGCCAGTAGTATGGGTTTCTATAGCAATCAGCCCCAGCATTTT.

The rearrangement uses TRBV29-1 and TRBJ2-5; D gene unclear. This CDR3 spans 14 amino acids. V lost 5 bases and J 3 bases, leaving 16 bases between the germline ends. Germline CDR1 SQVTM, CDR2 ANQGSEA. CDR3 in amino acids: CSVLLASWEETQYF. The CDR3 DNA sequence: TGCAGCGTTCTCCTCGCGTCTTGGGAAGAGACCCAGTACTTC.

The chain couples TRBV20-1 to TRBJ2-3; 9 positions match TRBD1. This CDR3 is built from 15 residues. Germline V CDR1 and CDR2: DFQATT, SNEGSKA (reference sequence). Losses at the gene ends were 2 bases for V and 2 bases for J; bases not matched to a gene: 5. The CDR3 nucleotides read TGCAGTGCTAGAAACAGGGGGCGCGACACAGATACGCAGTATTTT. Encoded protein: CSARNRGRDTDTQYF.

This clonotype was seen once. One junction end does not reproduce the germline sequence, and a read error may be involved. The chain uses TRBV11-2 and TRBJ2-1; D unresolved. Germline V gene sequence: CDR1 SGHAT, CDR2 FQNNGV. The CDR3 covers 14 residues. In DNA, the CDR3 is TGTGCCAGCAGCTCGCTTTCGGAATGGAATGAGCAGTCCTTC. This gives the protein CASSSLSEWNEQSF.

This clonotype appeared many times. The chain employs TRBV2 and TRBJ2-2; D is uncertain. This CDR3 is 14 amino acids long. The germline V and J ends were trimmed by 2 bases and 5 bases, with 9 bases remaining between them. From germline, CDR1 is SNHLY and CDR2 FYNNEI. The CDR3 loop is CASSESRPTGELFF. For the CDR3, the DNA is TGTGCCAGCAGTGAATCCAGGCCTACCGGGGAGCTGTTTTTT.

This clonotype came up many times. V usage is TRBV12-3 or TRBV12-4 and J usage is TRBJ2-7; 8 bases agree with TRBD2. The CDR3 is 14 residues long. The V gene end was trimmed by 2 bases and the J gene end by 3 bases; junction bases not matched to a gene: 3. CDR3 in amino acids: CASSLQAGVYEQYF. The CDR3 region has the DNA TGTGCCAGCAGTTTACAAGCGGGAGTCTACGAGCAGTACTTC.

This clonotype was counted ten times or more. The V call is TRBV18, the J call TRBJ1-3; D is unresolved. This CDR3 comprises 16 residues. V was shortened by 3 bases and J by 2 bases, with 14 bases between the two germline ends. Germline V CDR1 and CDR2: KGHSH, LQKENI. CDR3 in DNA: TGTGCCAGCTCACCCAACGGATTGCAGACTGGAAACACCATATATTTT. Encoded protein: CASSPNGLQTGNTIYF.

The chain couples TRBV11-2 to TRBJ1-5, with 8 bases identical to TRBD1. Germline-derived CDR1 and CDR2 are SGHAT and FQNNGV. V lost 5 bases and J lost 3; bases outside the gene matches: 3. This CDR3 is 14 amino acids long. The CDR3 here is CASSRTGYNQPQHF. CDR3 sequence (DNA): TGTGCCAGCAGCAGGACAGGGTACAATCAGCCCCAGCATTTT.

The chain has TRBV7-9 and TRBJ2-3; D possibly corresponds to TRBD2 (6 bases). V was trimmed by 8 bases and J by 2 bases, leaving 14 bases between them. The CDR3 contains 14 residues. Germline assignment: CDR1 SEHNR and CDR2 FQNEAQ (reference sequence). CDR3 DNA sequence: TGTGCCAGCTCCCCGGGGGAAATCACAGATACGCAGTATTTT. It codes for CASSPGEITDTQYF. Full variable domain (missing parts from reference TRBV7-9 and TRBJ2-3): DTGVSQNPRHKITKRGQNVTFRCDPISEHNRLYWYRQTLGQGPEFLTYFQNEAQLEKSRLLSDRFSAERPKGSFSTLEIQRTEQGDSAMYLCASSPGEITDTQYFGPGTRLTVL.

This chain connects TRBV6-2 or TRBV6-3 to TRBJ2-1; TRBD1 matches at 9 bases. V shed 3 bases, J shed 5 bases, and the junction held 8 bases outside the gene matches. Per germline, CDR1 MNHEY and CDR2 SVGEGT. The CDR3 covers 16 residues. CDR3 sequence (DNA): TGTGCCAGCAGTTATCGGGGGACAGGGCGAGACAATGAGCAGTTCTTC. This translates into CASSYRGTGRDNEQFF.

This clonotype was recorded many times. CDR3 protein: CASHDTFNEQFF. CDR3 sequence (DNA): TGTGCCAGCCACGACACCTTCAATGAGCAGTTCTTC. The rearrangement uses TRBV7-2 and TRBJ2-1; no firm D call. The V end was cut by 8 bases, the J end by 6 bases, with 11 bases between. This CDR3 is built from 12 residues. CDR1 is SGHTA, CDR2 FQGNSA, per germline.

This clonotype was observed a few times. The chain employs TRBV30 and TRBJ1-3; D remains ambiguous. The V and J ends lost 0 bases and 0 bases respectively, with 15 bases between them. Germline values: CDR1 GTSNPN, CDR2 SVGIG (reference sequence). This CDR3 region has 17 residues. The CDR3: CAWSVPNSLYSGNTIYF. The CDR3 DNA reads TGTGCCTGGAGTGTACCGAACAGCTTATACTCTGGAAACACCATATATTTT.

The sample holds many counts of this clonotype. This chain connects TRBV11-2 to TRBJ1-1; 7 nucleotides line up with TRBD1. With 2 bases clipped from V and 1 base from J, the junction kept 16 bases outside the gene matches. This CDR3 contains 19 residues. The germline V gene encodes CDR1 SGHAT and CDR2 FQNNGV. CDR3: CASSLWLLTGEMENTEAFF. The DNA for the CDR3 is TGTGCCAGCAGCTTATGGCTACTAACAGGGGAAATGGAGAACACTGAAGCTTTCTTT.

CDR3 loop: CASSQGGGLNEQFF. Here the CDR3 DNA reads TGTGCCAGCAGCCAAGGGGGGGGTTTGAATGAGCAGTTCTTC. The chain joins TRBV14 to TRBJ2-1; 7 bases are a match to TRBD2. CDR1 and CDR2 from the germline V gene are SGHDN and FVKESK. Trimming cost V 1 base and J 7 bases; bases outside gene matches: 4. The CDR3 runs 14 residues.

This clonotype was recorded once. The V and J genes are TRBV28 and TRBJ2-7; 7 nucleotides agree with TRBD2. In germline, CDR1 is MDHEN, CDR2 SYDVKM. The length of the CDR3 is 17 residues. Unmatched junction bases numbered 13, after V lost 2 bases and J lost 3 bases. CDR3 sequence (DNA): TGTGCCAGCAGTTTACATACCTGGGGGACTATCAACTACGAGCAGTACTTC. Amino acids: CASSLHTWGTINYEQYF.

At least ten counts were recorded for this clonotype. This chain uses TRBV3-1 with TRBJ1-1; D is unclear. V was cut by 2 bases and J by 0 bases, with 13 bases left in between. The CDR3 runs 16 residues. CDR1 is LGHDT and CDR2 is YNNKEL in the germline V gene (reference sequence). This CDR3 is CASSQFPTRMNTEAFF. CDR3 in DNA: TGTGCCAGCAGCCAATTCCCGACACGTATGAACACTGAAGCTTTCTTT.

V is TRBV4-1 and J is TRBJ2-3; D gene unclear. In germline, CDR1 is MGHRA, CDR2 YSYEKL. V was cut by 1 base and J by 4 bases, with 6 bases left in between. The CDR3 has 13 amino acids. The CDR3: CASSQGVSDTQYF. CDR3 nucleotide sequence: TGCGCCAGCAGCCAAGGGGTCTCAGATACGCAGTATTTT.

This clonotype appeared many times. The J gene is TRBJ2-1, the V gene TRBV7-9; D is possibly TRBD1 (6 bases). V was shortened by 4 bases and J by 6 bases, with 10 bases between the two germline ends. CDR1 is SEHNR and CDR2 is FQNEAQ in the germline V gene (reference sequence). The CDR3 has 13 residues. The CDR3 loop is CASSSGQFNEQFF. The CDR3 DNA reads as TGTGCCAGCAGCTCCGGACAGTTCAATGAGCAGTTCTTC.

The chain couples TRBV5-1 to TRBJ1-1; no clear D. Per germline, CDR1 SGHRS and CDR2 YFSETQ. V shed 4 bases and J shed 4 bases, with 14 bases lying between them. The CDR3 is 14 amino acids. The CDR3 is CASSPTPKGTEAFF. The CDR3 region has the DNA TGCGCCAGCAGCCCAACTCCAAAGGGCACTGAAGCTTTCTTT.

Concerning this clonotype: Because it lacks the conserved phenylalanine or tryptophan at the end, this CDR3 is likely a read error. The chain carries TRBV20-1 and TRBJ2-5; 13 bases are shared with TRBD2. CDR1 is DFQATT, CDR2 SNEGSKA, per germline (reference sequence). Trimming at V came to 1 base and at J to 3 bases, leaving 2 bases not matched to a gene. The CDR3 extends over 15 amino acids. CDR3 region: CSARGLAGGKETQYL. The DNA of the CDR3 is TGCAGTGCTAGAGGACTAGCGGGAGGAAAAGAGACCCAGTACCTC.

This clonotype was seen repeatedly, ten times or more. This rearrangement joins TRBV28 to TRBJ2-5; D might be TRBD2 (6 bases). This CDR3 has 15 residues. V was shortened by 2 bases and J by 5 bases, with 15 bases between the two germline ends. Per the germline V gene, CDR1 is MDHEN and CDR2 is SYDVKM. CDR3 sequence reads: CASSLGGSGVETQYF. The CDR3 DNA sequence: TGTGCCAGCAGTTTAGGAGGGAGTGGAGTCGAGACCCAGTACTTC.

This clonotype was detected many times. The chain links TRBV11-2 to TRBJ2-2; D is ambiguous. Germline V gives CDR1 SGHAT, CDR2 FQNNGV. V lost 2 bases and J 4 bases, leaving 5 bases between the germline ends. The CDR3 is 13 amino acids. The chain's CDR3 is CASSLLATGELFF. Here the CDR3 DNA reads TGTGCCAGCAGCTTATTGGCCACCGGGGAGCTGTTTTTT. The variable domain in full, completed from reference TRBV11-2 and TRBJ2-2, reads EAGVAQSPRYKIIEKRQSVAFWCNPISGHATLYWYQQILGQGPKLLIQFQNNGVVDDSQLPKDRFSAERLKGVDSTLKIQPAKLEDSAVYLCASSLLATGELFFGEGSRLTVL.

This clonotype was detected ten times or more. The chain joins TRBV30 to TRBJ1-2; D remains ambiguous. V lost 0 bases and J 0 bases, leaving 2 bases between the germline ends. In germline, CDR1 is GTSNPN, CDR2 SVGIG (reference sequence). This CDR3 is built from 12 residues. In nucleotides, the CDR3 is TGTGCCTGGAGTGTGTCTAACTATGGCTACACCTTC. This encodes CAWSVSNYGYTF. The full variable domain, in which reference TRBV30 and TRBJ1-2 provide the parts outside the CDR3, is SQTIHQWPATLVQPVGSPLSLECTVEGTSNPNLYWYRQAAGRGLQLLFYSVGIGQISSEVPQNLSASRPQDRQFILSSKKLLLSDSGFYLCAWSVSNYGYTFGSGTRLTVV.

The gene calls are TRBV19 and TRBJ2-3, with TRBD2 matching over 7 bases. V lost 4 bases, J lost 8 bases, and 6 bases stayed unmatched. The CDR3 has 13 residues. Germline lookup yields CDR1 LNHDA and CDR2 SQIVND (reference sequence). This CDR3 is CASSSGSDGTQYF. The CDR3 DNA sequence: TGTGCCAGTAGTAGCGGGAGTGATGGTACGCAGTATTTT.

The table lists this clonotype with a few counts. The rearrangement links TRBV28 to TRBJ1-4; no definite D call. The CDR3 length is 14 residues. V lost 6 bases, J lost 8 bases, and 16 bases lay in between. Looked up from germline, CDR1 is MDHEN and CDR2 is SYDVKM. The CDR3 DNA follows: TGTGCCAGCAGCTACGACGTGTTTATGGAAAAACTGTTTTTT. This codes for CASSYDVFMEKLFF.

This clonotype has only a few counts. This chain joins TRBV28 and TRBJ1-2, with a weak D call TRBD1 (5 bases). Trimming left V 5 bases short and J 13 bases short, with 17 bases between. The CDR3 length is 12 residues. Germline loops: CDR1 MDHEN, CDR2 SYDVKM. The CDR3: CASSPLGTFSTF. CDR3 DNA sequence: TGTGCCAGCAGTCCATTGGGGACGTTCTCCACCTTC.